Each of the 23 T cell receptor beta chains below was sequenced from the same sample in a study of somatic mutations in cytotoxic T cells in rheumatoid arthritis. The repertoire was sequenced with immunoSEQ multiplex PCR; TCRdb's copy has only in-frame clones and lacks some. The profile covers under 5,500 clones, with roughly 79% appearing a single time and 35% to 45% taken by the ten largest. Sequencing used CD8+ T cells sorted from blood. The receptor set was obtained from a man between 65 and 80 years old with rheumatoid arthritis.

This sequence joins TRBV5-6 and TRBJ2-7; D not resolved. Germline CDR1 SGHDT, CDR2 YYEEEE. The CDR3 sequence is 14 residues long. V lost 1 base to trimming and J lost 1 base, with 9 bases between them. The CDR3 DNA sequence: TGTGCCAGCAGCTTGCGAGGTTTGTCCTACGAGCAGTACTTC. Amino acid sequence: CASSLRGLSYEQYF.

CDR3 amino acids: CASSLEGVSYEQYF. The DNA for the CDR3 is TGCGCCAGCAGCTTGGAGGGGGTCAGCTACGAGCAGTACTTC. The chain recombines TRBV5-1 with TRBJ2-7; tentative D call: TRBD1 (6 bases). The CDR3 is 14 residues long. CDR1 and CDR2 (germline): SGHRS, YFSETQ. Trimming pared 0 bases from V and 3 bases from J, leaving 10 bases between. Combining the CDR3 with reference TRBV5-1 and TRBJ2-7 gives the whole variable domain KAGVTQTPRYLIKTRGQQVTLSCSPISGHRSVSWYQQTPGQGLQFLFEYFSETQRNKGNFPGRFSGRQFSNSRSEMNVSTLELGDSALYLCASSLEGVSYEQYFGPGTRLTVT.

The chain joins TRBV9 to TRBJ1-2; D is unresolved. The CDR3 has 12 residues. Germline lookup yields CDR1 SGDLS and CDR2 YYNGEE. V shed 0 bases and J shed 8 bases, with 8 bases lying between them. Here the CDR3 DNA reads TGTGCCAGCAGCGTAGGAGGGTTCGGCTACACCTTC. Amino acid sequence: CASSVGGFGYTF.

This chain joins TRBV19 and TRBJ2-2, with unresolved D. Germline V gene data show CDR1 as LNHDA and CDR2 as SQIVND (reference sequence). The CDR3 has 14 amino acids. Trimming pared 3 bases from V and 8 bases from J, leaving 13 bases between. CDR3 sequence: CASSMQVLGGELFF. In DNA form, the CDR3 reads TGTGCCAGTAGTATGCAGGTCCTTGGGGGGGAGCTGTTTTTT.

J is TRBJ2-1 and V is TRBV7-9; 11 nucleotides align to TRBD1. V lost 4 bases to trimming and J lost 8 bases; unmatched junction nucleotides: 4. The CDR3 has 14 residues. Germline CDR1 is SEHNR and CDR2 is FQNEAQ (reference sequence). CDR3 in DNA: TGTGCCAGCAGCTGGGACAGGGGGTACGATGAGCAGTTCTTC. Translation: CASSWDRGYDEQFF.

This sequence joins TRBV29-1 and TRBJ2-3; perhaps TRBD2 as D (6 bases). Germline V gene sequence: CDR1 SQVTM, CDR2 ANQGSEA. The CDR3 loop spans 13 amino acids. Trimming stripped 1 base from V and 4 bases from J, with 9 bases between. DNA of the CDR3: TGCAGCGTTGAAGGCGGGGCGGCAGATACGCAGTATTTT. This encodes CSVEGGAADTQYF.

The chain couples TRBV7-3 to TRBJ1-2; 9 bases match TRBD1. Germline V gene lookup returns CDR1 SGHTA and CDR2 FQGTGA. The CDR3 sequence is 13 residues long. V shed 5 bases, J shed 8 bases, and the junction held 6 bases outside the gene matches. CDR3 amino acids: CASSPGTGLGYTF. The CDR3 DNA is TGTGCCAGCAGCCCGGGGACAGGGTTAGGCTACACCTTC.

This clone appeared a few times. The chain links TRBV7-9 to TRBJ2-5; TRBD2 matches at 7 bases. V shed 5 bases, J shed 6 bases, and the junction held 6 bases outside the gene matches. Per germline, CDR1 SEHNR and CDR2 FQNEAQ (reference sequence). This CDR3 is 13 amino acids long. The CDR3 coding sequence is TGTGCCAGCAGCCCAACTAGCGTCAAGACCCAGTACTTC. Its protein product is CASSPTSVKTQYF.

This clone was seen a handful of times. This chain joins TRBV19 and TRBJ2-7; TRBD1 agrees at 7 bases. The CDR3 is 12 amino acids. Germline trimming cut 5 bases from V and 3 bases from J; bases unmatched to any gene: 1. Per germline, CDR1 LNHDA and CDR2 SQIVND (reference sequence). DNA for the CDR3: TGTGCCAGTAGTGGGACAGACTACGAGCAGTACTTC. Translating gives CASSGTDYEQYF.

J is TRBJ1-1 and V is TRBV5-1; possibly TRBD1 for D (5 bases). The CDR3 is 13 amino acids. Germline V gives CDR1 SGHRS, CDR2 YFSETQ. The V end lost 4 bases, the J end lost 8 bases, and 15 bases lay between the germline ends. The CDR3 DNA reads TGCGCCAGCAGCCCGATGGACACCGGAGAAGCTTTCTTT. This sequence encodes CASSPMDTGEAFF.

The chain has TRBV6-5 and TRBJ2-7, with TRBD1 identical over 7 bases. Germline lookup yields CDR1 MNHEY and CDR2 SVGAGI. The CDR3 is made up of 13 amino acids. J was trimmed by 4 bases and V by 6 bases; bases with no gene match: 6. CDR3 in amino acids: CASSRDRGYEQYF. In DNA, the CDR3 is TGTGCCAGCAGCCGGGACAGAGGTTACGAGCAGTACTTC.

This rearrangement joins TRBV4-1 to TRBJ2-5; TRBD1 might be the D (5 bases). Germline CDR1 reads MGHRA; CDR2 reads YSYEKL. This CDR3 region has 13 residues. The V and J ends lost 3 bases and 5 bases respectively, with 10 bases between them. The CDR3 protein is CASSQGPLETQYF. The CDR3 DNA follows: TGCGCCAGCAGCCAGGGGCCTCTGGAGACCCAGTACTTC.

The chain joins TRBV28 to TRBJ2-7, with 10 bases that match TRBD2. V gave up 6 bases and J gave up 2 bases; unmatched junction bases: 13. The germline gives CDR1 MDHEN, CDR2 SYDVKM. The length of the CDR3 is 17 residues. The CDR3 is CASSSLAGDRAAYEQYF. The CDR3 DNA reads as TGTGCCAGCAGCAGTCTAGCGGGAGATCGGGCGGCCTACGAGCAGTACTTC.

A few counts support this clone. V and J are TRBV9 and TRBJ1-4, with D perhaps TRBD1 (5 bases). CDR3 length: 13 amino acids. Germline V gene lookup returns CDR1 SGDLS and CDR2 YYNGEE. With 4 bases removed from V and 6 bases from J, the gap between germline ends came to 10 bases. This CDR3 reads CASSTAGDEKLFF. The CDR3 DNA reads TGTGCCAGCAGCACCGCGGGGGATGAAAAACTGTTTTTT.

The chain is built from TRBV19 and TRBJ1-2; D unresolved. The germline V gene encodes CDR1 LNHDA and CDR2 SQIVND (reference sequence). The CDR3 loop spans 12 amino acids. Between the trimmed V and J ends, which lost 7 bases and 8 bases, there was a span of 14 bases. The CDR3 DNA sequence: TGTGCCAGTACTTTCTCCCGAGGGGGCTACACCTTC. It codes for CASTFSRGGYTF.

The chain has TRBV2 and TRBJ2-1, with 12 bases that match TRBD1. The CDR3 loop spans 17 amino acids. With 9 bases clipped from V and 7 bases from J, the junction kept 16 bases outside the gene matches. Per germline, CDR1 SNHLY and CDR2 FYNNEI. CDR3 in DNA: TGTGCCAGTCACGCCACGGGGACAGGGGGCGATGGGAATGAGCAGTTCTTC. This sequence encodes CASHATGTGGDGNEQFF.

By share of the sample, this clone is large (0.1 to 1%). The chain's CDR3 is CASSLEQYQDEQFF. The CDR3 nucleotides read TGTGCCAGCAGCTTAGAACAGTATCAAGATGAGCAGTTCTTC. V is TRBV7-9 and J is TRBJ2-1; the D is unclear. The CDR3 loop spans 14 amino acids. Trimming pared 1 base from V and 8 bases from J, leaving 12 bases between. CDR1 SEHNR and CDR2 FQNEAQ come from the germline V gene (reference sequence).

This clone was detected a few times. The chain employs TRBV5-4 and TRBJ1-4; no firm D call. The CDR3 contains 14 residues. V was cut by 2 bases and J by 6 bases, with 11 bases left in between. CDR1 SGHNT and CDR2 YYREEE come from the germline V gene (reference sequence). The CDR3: CASSLVAVDEKLFF. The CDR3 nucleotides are TGTGCCAGCAGCTTAGTGGCAGTGGATGAAAAACTGTTTTTT.

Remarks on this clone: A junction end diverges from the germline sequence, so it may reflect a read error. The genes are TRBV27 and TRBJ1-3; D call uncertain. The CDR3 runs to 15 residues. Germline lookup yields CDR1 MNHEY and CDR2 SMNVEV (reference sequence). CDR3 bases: TGTGCCAGCAGATTATCGGCCTCCACGGGAAACACCATATATTTT. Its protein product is CASRLSASTGNTIYF.

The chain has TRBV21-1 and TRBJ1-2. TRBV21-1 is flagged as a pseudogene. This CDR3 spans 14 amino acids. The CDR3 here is CASRGFGGEDGYTF. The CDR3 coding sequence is TGTGCCAGCAGGGGTTTCGGGGGGGAGGATGGCTACACCTTC.

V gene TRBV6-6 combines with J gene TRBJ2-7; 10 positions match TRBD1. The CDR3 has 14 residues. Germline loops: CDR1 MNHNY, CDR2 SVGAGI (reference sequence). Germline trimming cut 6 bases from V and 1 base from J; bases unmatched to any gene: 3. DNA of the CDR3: TGTGCCAGCAGCCCGGGACAGGGGTCCTACGAGCAGTACTTC. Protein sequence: CASSPGQGSYEQYF.

CDR3 protein: CASSPPGQAPYEQYF. The CDR3 DNA sequence: TGTGCCAGCAGCCCGCCGGGACAGGCACCCTACGAGCAGTACTTC. The gene calls are TRBV5-4 and TRBJ2-7; 8 bases agree with TRBD1. Germline trimming cut 4 bases from V and 2 bases from J; bases unmatched to any gene: 8. There are 15 residues in the CDR3. Germline V gives CDR1 SGHNT, CDR2 YYREEE (reference sequence).

CDR3 sequence: CASSYSGTGGRHGYTF. The CDR3 DNA follows: TGTGCCAGCAGTTACTCGGGGACAGGGGGTCGTCACGGCTACACCTTC. This rearrangement joins TRBV6-5 to TRBJ1-2, with 11 bases aligning to TRBD1. The germline V gene encodes CDR1 MNHEY and CDR2 SVGAGI. The CDR3 runs 16 residues. Trimming removed 0 bases from V and 8 bases from J; junction bases left unmatched: 8.